The clone carrying this TCR beta chain has more than one count but fewer than ten. Antigen: not known. Specified time point: persistent/refractory GD, antithyroid drugs over 5 years with positive TRAb. From RNA extracted from PBMCs, the TCR library was made. Diagnosing Graves' disease relied on the American Thyroid Association guidelines. This sample is drawn from a study of regulatory T cells in long-lasting Graves disease. Study-level findings and limits: The study found persistent patients shared more public clonotypes (over 2,500) than new patients (about 1,000). TCR diversity was lower in persistent than newly diagnosed Graves' disease.

The germline V gene has CDR1 SGDLS and CDR2 YYNGEE. There are 15 residues in the CDR3. With 3 bases clipped from V and 4 bases from J, the junction kept 6 bases outside the gene matches. CDR3-region Arm-PCR and iRepertoire HTBI primers produced the TCR beta libraries. TCRdb fed the multiplex PCR reads into MiXCR, producing one record per CDR3 protein. Of about 290,000 distinct CDR3 sequences in the sample, approximately 20% are singletons; the top ten hold roughly 50%. This specimen consisted of peripheral blood mononuclear cells (PBMCs), obtained when the disease was refractory, from a patient treated with antithyroid drugs. This chain links TRBV9 with TRBJ2-7, with 11 bases matching TRBD2. The receptor comes from a female donor with Graves disease. The CDR3, as DNA: TGTGCCAGCAGCGAGGGACTAGCGGAAGGGTACGAGCAGTACTTC. Amino acid sequence: CASSEGLAEGYEQYF.